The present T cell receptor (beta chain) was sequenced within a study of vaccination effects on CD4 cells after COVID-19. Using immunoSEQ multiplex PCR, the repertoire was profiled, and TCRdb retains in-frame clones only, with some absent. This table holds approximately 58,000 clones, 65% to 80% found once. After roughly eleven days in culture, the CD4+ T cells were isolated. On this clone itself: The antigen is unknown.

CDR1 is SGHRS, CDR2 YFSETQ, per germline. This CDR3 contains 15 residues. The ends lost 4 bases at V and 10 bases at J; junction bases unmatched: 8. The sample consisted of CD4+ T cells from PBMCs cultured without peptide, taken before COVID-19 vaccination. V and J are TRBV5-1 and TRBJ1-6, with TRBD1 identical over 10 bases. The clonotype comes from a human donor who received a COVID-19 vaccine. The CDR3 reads CASSPGQGYESPLHF. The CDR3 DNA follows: TGCGCCAGCAGCCCGGGACAGGGGTACGAGTCACCCCTCCACTTT.